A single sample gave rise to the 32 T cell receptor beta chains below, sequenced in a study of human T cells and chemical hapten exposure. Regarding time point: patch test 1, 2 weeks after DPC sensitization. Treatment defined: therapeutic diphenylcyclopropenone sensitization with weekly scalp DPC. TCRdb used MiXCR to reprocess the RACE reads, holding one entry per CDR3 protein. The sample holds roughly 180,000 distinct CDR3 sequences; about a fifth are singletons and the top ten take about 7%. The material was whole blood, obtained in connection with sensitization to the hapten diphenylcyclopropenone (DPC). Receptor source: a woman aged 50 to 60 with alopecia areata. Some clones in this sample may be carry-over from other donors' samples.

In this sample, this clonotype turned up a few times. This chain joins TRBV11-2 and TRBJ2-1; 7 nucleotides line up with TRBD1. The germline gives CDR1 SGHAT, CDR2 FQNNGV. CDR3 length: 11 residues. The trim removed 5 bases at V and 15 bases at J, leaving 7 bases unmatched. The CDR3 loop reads CASSRRQGGFF. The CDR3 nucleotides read TGTGCCAGCAGCCGGAGACAGGGTGGGTTCTTC.

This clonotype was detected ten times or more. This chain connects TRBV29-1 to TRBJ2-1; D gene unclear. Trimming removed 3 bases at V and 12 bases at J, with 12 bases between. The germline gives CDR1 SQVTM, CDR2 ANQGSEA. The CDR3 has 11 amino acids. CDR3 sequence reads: CSVEYRYGQFF. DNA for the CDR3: TGCAGCGTTGAGTACCGGTATGGGCAGTTCTTC.

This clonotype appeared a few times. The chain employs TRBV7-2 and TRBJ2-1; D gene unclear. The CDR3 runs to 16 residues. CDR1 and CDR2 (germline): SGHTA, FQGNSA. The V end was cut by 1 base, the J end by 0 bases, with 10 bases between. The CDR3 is CASSLESWSSYNEQFF. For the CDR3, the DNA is TGTGCCAGCAGCTTAGAGTCCTGGAGCTCCTACAATGAGCAGTTCTTC.

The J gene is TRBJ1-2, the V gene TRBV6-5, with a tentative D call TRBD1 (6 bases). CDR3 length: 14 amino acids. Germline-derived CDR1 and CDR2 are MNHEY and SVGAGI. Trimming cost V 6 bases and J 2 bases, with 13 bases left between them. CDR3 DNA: TGTGCCAGCAGGAGGGACATTGGGAACTATGGCTACACCTTC. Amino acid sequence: CASRRDIGNYGYTF.

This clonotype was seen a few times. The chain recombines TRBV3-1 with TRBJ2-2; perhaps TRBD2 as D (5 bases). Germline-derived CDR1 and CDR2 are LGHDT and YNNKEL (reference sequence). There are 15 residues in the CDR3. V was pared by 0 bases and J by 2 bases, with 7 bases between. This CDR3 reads CASSQDASNTGELFF. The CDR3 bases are TGTGCCAGCAGCCAAGATGCTAGCAACACCGGGGAGCTGTTTTTT.

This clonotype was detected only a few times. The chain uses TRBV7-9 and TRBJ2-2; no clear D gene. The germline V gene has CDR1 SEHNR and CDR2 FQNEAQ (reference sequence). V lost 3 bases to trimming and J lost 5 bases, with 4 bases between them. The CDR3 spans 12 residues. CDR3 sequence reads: CASSFTTGELFF. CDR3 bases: TGTGCCAGCAGCTTTACGACCGGGGAGCTGTTTTTT.

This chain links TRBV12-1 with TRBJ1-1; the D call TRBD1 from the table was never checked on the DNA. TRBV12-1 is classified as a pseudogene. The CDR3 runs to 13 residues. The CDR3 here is CASSYARDTEAFF. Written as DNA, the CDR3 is TGTGCCAGCAGCTATGCCCGGGACACTGAAGCTTTCTTT.

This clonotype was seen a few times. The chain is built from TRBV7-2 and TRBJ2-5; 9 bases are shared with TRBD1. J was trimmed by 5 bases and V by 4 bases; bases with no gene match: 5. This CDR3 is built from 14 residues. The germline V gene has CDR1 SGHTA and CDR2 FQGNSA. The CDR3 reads CASSSTGGGETQYF. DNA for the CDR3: TGTGCCAGCAGCTCTACAGGGGGCGGGGAGACCCAGTACTTC.

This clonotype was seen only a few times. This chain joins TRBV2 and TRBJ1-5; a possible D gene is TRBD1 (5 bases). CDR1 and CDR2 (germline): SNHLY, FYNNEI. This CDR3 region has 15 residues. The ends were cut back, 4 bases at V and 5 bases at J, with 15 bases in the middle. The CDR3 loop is CASSGGKGRYQPQHF. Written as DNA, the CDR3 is TGTGCCAGCAGTGGAGGTAAGGGGAGGTATCAGCCCCAGCATTTT.

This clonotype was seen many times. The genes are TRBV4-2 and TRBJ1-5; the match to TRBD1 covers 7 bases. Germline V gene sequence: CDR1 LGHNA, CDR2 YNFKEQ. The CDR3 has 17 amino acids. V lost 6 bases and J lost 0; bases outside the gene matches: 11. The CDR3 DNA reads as TGTGCCAGCAGTCGATACACCGGGACAGATAGCAATCAGCCCCAGCATTTT. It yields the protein CASSRYTGTDSNQPQHF.

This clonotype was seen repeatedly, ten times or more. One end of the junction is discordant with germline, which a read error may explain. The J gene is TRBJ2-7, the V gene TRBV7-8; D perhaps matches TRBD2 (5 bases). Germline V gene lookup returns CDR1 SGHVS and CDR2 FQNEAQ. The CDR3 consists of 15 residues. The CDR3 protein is CASSLASAPSYEQYF. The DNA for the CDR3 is TGTGCCAGCAGCCTAGCCTCGGCACCTTCCTACGAGCAGTACTTC.

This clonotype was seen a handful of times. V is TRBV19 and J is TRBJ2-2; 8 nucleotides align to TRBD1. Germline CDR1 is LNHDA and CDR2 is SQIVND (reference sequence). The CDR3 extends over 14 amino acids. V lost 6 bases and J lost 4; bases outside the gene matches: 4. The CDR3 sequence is CASSHRGSTGELFF. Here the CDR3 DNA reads TGTGCCAGTAGCCACAGGGGGTCCACCGGGGAGCTGTTTTTT.

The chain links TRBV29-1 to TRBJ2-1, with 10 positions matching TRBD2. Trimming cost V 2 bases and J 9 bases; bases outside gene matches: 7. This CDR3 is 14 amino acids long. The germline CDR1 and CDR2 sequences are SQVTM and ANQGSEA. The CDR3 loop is CSVERSGRAGEQFF. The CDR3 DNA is TGCAGCGTTGAACGCAGCGGGAGGGCGGGTGAGCAGTTCTTC.

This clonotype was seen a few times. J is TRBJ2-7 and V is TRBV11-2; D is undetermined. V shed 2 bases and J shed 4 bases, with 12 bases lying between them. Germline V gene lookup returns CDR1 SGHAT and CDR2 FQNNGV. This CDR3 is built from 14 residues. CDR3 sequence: CASSLRGERYEQYF. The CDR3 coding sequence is TGTGCCAGCAGCTTACGTGGAGAACGGTACGAGCAGTACTTC. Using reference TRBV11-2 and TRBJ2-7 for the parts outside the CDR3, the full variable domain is EAGVAQSPRYKIIEKRQSVAFWCNPISGHATLYWYQQILGQGPKLLIQFQNNGVVDDSQLPKDRFSAERLKGVDSTLKIQPAKLEDSAVYLCASSLRGERYEQYFGPGTRLTVT.

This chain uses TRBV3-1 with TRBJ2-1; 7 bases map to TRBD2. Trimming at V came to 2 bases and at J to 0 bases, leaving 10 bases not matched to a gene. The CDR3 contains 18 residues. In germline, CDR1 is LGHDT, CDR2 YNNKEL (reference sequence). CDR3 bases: TGTGCCAGCAGCCAAAGAGGGAGCGGGGTAAGCTCCTACAATGAGCAGTTCTTC. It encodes CASSQRGSGVSSYNEQFF.

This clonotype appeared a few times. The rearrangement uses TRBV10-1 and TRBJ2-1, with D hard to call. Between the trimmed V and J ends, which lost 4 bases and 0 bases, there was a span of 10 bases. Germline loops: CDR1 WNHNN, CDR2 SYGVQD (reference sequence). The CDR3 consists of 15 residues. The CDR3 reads CASSAGRSSYNEQFF. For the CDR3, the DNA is TGCGCCAGCAGTGCCGGCAGAAGCTCCTACAATGAGCAGTTCTTC.

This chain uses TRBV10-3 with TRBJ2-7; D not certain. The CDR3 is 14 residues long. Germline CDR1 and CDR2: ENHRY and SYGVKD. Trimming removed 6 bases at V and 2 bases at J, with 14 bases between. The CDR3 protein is CAIRESLLTYEQYF. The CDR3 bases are TGTGCCATCAGAGAGAGTTTACTAACCTACGAGCAGTACTTC.

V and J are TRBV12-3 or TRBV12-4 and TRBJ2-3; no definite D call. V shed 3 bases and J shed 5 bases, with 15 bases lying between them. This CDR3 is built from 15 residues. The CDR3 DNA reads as TGTGCCAGCAGTTTCCCCCCGGCGAGAGTAGATACGCAGTATTTT. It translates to CASSFPPARVDTQYF.

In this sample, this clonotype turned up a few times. CDR3 sequence reads: CASSQGLVENIQYF. In nucleotides, the CDR3 is TGTGCCAGCAGCCAAGGACTAGTGGAAAACATTCAGTACTTC. This chain uses TRBV3-1 with TRBJ2-4, with TRBD2 as a possible D gene (6 bases). CDR3 length: 14 residues. V dropped 1 base and J dropped 5 bases, with 9 bases sitting between them. The germline V gene encodes CDR1 LGHDT and CDR2 YNNKEL (reference sequence).

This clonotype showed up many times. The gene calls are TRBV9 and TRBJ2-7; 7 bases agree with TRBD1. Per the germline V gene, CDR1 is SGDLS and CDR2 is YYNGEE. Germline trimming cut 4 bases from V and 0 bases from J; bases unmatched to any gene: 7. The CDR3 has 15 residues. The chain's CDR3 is CASSPRTGISYEQYF. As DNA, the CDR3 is TGTGCCAGCAGCCCCCGGACAGGTATCTCCTACGAGCAGTACTTC.

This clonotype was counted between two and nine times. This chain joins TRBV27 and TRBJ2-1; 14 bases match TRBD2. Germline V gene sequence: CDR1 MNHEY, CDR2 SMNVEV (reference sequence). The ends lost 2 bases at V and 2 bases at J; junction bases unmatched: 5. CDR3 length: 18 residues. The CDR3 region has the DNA TGTGCCAGCAGTTTACTCAGGGGACTAGCGGGAGCCTACAATGAGCAGTTCTTC. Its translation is CASSLLRGLAGAYNEQFF.

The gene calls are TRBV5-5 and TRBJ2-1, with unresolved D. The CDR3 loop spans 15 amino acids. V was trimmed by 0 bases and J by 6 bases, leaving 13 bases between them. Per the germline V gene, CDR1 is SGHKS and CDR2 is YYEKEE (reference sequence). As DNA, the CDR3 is TGTGCCAGCAGCTTGGAACAGTCAACCACCAATGAGCAGTTCTTC. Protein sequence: CASSLEQSTTNEQFF.

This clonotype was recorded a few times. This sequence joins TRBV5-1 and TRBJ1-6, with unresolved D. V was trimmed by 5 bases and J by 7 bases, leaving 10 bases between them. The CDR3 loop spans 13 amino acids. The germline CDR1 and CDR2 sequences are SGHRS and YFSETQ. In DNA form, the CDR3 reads TGCGCCAGCAGACCCGCGTCGAATTCACCCCTCCACTTT. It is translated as CASRPASNSPLHF.

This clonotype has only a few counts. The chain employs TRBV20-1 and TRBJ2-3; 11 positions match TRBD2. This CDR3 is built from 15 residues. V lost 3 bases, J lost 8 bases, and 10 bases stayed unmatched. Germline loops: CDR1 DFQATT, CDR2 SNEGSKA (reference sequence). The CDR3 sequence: CSARKTSGNVGTQYF. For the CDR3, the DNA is TGCAGTGCTAGGAAGACTAGCGGGAATGTTGGTACGCAGTATTTT.

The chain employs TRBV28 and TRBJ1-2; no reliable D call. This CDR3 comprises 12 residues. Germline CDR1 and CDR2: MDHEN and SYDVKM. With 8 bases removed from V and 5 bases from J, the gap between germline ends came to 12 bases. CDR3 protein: CASSALEYGYTF. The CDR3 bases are TGTGCCAGCTCCGCCCTAGAGTATGGCTACACCTTC.

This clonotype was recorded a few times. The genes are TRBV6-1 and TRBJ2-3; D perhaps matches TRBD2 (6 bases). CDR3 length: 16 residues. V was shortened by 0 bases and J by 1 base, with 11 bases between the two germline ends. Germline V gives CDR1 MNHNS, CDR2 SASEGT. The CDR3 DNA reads TGTGCCAGCAGTGAAGCGGTGGGAGGCCGCACAGATACGCAGTATTTT. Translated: CASSEAVGGRTDTQYF.

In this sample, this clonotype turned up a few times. CDR3 sequence (DNA): TGTGCCAGCAGCTTGAGACAGGGGGCAAAAGGAAACACCATATATTTT. This sequence encodes CASSLRQGAKGNTIYF. The chain uses TRBV7-9 and TRBJ1-3; 10 positions match TRBD1. Germline CDR1 SEHNR, CDR2 FQNEAQ (reference sequence). The CDR3 is made up of 16 amino acids. The V and J ends lost 3 bases and 4 bases, in that order; junction bases with no gene match: 6.

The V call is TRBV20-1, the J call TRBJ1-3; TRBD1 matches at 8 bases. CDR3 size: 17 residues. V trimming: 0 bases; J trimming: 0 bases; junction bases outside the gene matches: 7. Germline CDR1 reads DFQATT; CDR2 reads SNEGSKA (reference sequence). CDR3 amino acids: CSARDRWGQVSGNTIYF. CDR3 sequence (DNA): TGCAGTGCTAGAGATAGATGGGGACAGGTCTCTGGAAACACCATATATTTT.

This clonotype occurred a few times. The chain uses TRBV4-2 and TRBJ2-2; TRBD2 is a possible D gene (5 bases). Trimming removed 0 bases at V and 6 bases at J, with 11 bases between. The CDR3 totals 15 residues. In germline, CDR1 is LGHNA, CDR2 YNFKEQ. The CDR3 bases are TGTGCCAGCAGCCAAGAAGAGAGGGTGGCCGGGGAGCTGTTTTTT. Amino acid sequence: CASSQEERVAGELFF.

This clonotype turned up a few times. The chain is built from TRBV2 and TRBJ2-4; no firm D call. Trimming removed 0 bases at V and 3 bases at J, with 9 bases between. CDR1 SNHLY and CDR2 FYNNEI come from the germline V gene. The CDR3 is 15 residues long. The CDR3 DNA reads TGTGCCAGCAGTGAAGCCAGGACGGACAAAAACATTCAGTACTTC. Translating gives CASSEARTDKNIQYF.

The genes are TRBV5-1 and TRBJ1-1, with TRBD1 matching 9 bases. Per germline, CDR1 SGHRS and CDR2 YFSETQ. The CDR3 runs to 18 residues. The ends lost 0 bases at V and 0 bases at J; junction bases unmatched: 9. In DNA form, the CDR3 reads TGCGCCAGCAGCTTGGCCGGGACAGGGATCCGCATGAACACTGAAGCTTTCTTT. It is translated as CASSLAGTGIRMNTEAFF.

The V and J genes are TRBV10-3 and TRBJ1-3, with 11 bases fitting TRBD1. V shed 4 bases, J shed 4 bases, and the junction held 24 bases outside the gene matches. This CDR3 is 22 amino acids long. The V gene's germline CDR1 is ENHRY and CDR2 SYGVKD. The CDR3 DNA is TGTGCCATCAGTGCATCCCAGCGAACCCCGGGACAGGGGGAGTCTGGCGGAAACACCATATATTTT. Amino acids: CAISASQRTPGQGESGGNTIYF.